The clone carrying this T cell receptor (beta chain) was seen ten or more times. Its antigen is not known. This CDR3 has 15 amino acids. Germline CDR1 SGHTA, CDR2 FQGNSA. V was pared by 5 bases and J by 0 bases, with 11 bases between. TCRdb re-called the reads with MiXCR, one entry per CDR3 protein. The sample carries a few hundred thousand distinct CDR3 sequences, roughly a third recorded once. The data originate from a study of T cell repertoires in cytomegalovirus infection. Overall study: Shared public TCR beta signatures pointed to both CMV infection and a matching HLA type.

Study results and limitations: HLA-C-restricted CMV clonotypes gave the most frequent clonotype in two of eight donors. Of the TCR beta families, the public ones yielded a cumulative frequency that identified carriers of CMV plus the relevant HLA.

This receptor was obtained from a human donor in good health (CMV status not recorded). Some clones in this sample may be carry-over from other donors' samples. The sequencing used cultured PBMCs, collected from culture after CMV antigen stimulation. V usage is TRBV7-2 and J usage is TRBJ1-5, with unresolved D. Here the CDR3 DNA reads TGTGCCAGCAGCCCTACACCGAATAGCAATCAGCCCCAGCATTTT. As protein: CASSPTPNSNQPQHF.